One sample yielded the 7 T cell receptor beta chains listed below, sequenced in a study of blood T cell repertoires in COVID-19 (dated by TCRdb to 2018 to 2021). The library was built by means of the immunoSEQ multiplex PCR assay. TCRdb holds this immuneACCESS table with in-frame rearrangements only. Some clones are missing; in checked studies, unresolved V genes explain under half, and the rest has no known cause. The sample table holds about 200,000 clones, of which more than 75% were seen once. The ten largest make up 4.9% of the sample. The source material was peripheral blood. The source of these receptors is a woman of 80 years or more with acute or convalescent COVID-19.

The V gene is TRBV18, the J gene TRBJ1-2, with D maybe TRBD1 (5 bases). V was clipped by 6 bases and J by 5 bases, with 13 bases between them. This CDR3 is built from 13 residues. Germline CDR1 and CDR2: KGHSH and LQKENI. The CDR3: CASSIERGYGYTF. In DNA form, the CDR3 reads TGTGCCAGCTCCATAGAACGGGGGTATGGCTACACCTTC. Together with reference TRBV18 and TRBJ1-2, the CDR3 gives the full variable domain: NAGVMQNPRHLVRRRGQEARLRCSPMKGHSHVYWYRQLPEEGLKFMVYLQKENIIDESGMPKERFSAEFPKEGPSILRIQQVVRGDSAAYFCASSIERGYGYTFGSGTRLTVV.

The sample holds a few counts of this clone. The chain joins TRBV7-2 to TRBJ2-6; no reliable D call. Germline CDR1 SGHTA, CDR2 FQGNSA. The CDR3 is 15 amino acids. V lost 2 bases and J lost 1, with 6 bases in between. The CDR3 nucleotides read TGTGCCAGCAGCTTATCGAGGTCTGGGGCCAACGTCCTGACTTTC. Translation: CASSLSRSGANVLTF.

This clone appeared a few times. This chain uses TRBV19 with TRBJ1-5; possibly TRBD1 for D (6 bases). This CDR3 has 13 amino acids. Trimming removed 10 bases at V and 5 bases at J, with 15 bases between. The germline gives CDR1 LNHDA, CDR2 SQIVND (reference sequence). CDR3 sequence (DNA): TGTGCCACCGAGGACAGACTCTATCAGCCCCAGCATTTT. Protein product: CATEDRLYQPQHF.

V usage is TRBV28 and J usage is TRBJ1-3; 8 bases map to TRBD1. This CDR3 has 15 residues. The V gene end was trimmed by 8 bases and the J gene end by 2 bases; junction bases not matched to a gene: 8. Germline V gives CDR1 MDHEN, CDR2 SYDVKM. This CDR3 reads CASGFGQGAGNTIYF. CDR3 bases: TGTGCCAGCGGGTTCGGACAGGGCGCTGGAAACACCATATATTTT.

The gene calls are TRBV5-8 and TRBJ2-1, with 9 nucleotides matching TRBD2. Germline CDR1 reads SGHTS; CDR2 reads YDEGEE. This CDR3 has 17 amino acids. V was clipped by 4 bases and J by 6 bases; unmatched bases: 14. In nucleotides, the CDR3 is TGTGCCAGCAGCGCACTCCCGGGACTAGCCCTCCTCAATGAGCAGTTCTTC. Protein product: CASSALPGLALLNEQFF.

This chain uses TRBV18 with TRBJ1-4, with D possibly being TRBD1 (5 bases). Germline-derived CDR1 and CDR2 are KGHSH and LQKENI. V shed 5 bases and J shed 4 bases, with 11 bases lying between them. This CDR3 region has 14 residues. CDR3 sequence: CASSSGLNNEKLFF. For the CDR3, the DNA is TGTGCCAGCTCATCGGGACTGAATAATGAAAAACTGTTTTTT.

This clone was seen only once. The rearrangement links TRBV24-1 to TRBJ2-1; unclear D gene. This CDR3 region has 15 residues. The V gene's germline CDR1 is KGHDR and CDR2 SFDVKD. Trimming stripped 3 bases from V and 0 bases from J, with 8 bases between. In nucleotides, the CDR3 is TGTGCCACCAGTGATCCTTCGAGCTCCTACAATGAGCAGTTCTTC. Its translation: CATSDPSSSYNEQFF.